The source of this T cell receptor (beta chain) is a study of OX40 agonist ivuxolimab in advanced cancers. Trimming left V 4 bases short and J 7 bases short, with 13 bases between. The V gene's germline CDR1 is SGHAT and CDR2 FQNNGV. CDR3 length: 13 amino acids. Method: immunoSEQ multiplex PCR; TCRdb's copy keeps in-frame clones and lacks some. This table has tens of thousands of clones, around four fifths appearing once. The V and J genes are TRBV11-2 and TRBJ1-2, with a weak D call TRBD1 (6 bases). This receptor was obtained from an adult with an advanced solid tumor such as melanoma, head and neck, liver or kidney cancer. The source material was CD4+ or CD8+ T cells sorted from blood, sampled in a trial of the OX40 agonist ivuxolimab. CDR3 sequence: CASSSPTGGGYTF. The CDR3 bases are TGTGCCAGCAGCTCTCCGACAGGAGGTGGCTACACCTTC.